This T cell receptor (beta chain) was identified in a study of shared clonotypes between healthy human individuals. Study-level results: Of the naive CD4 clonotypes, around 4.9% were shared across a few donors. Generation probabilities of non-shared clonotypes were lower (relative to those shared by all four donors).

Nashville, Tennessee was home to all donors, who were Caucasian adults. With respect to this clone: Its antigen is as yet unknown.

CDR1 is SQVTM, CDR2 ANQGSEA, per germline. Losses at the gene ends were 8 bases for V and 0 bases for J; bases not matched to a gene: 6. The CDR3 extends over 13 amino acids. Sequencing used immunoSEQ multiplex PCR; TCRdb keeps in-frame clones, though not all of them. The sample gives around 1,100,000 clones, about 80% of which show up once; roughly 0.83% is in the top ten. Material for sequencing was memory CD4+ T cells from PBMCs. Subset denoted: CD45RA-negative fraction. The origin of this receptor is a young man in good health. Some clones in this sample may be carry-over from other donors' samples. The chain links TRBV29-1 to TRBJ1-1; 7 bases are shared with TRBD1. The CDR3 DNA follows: TGCAGCTATGACAGGGTTATGAACACTGAAGCTTTCTTT. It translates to CSYDRVMNTEAFF.